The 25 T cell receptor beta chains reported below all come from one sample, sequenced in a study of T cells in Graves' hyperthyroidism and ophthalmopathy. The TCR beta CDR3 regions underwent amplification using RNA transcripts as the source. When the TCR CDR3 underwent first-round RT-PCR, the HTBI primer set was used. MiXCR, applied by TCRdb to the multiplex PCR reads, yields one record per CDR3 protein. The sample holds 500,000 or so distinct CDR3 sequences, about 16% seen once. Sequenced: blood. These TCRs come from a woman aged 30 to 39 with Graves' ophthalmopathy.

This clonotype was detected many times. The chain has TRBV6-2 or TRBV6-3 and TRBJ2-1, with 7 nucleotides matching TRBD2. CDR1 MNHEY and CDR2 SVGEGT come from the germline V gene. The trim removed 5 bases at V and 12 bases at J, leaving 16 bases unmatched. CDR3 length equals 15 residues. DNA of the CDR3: TGTGCCAGCAGTCCAACCCTGCTAAGCGGGGATAGGCAGTTCTTC. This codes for CASSPTLLSGDRQFF.

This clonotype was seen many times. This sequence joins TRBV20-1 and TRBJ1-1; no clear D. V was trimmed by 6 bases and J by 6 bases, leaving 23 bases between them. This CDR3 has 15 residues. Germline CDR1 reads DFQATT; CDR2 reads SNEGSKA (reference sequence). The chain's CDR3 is CSAEGRAALDAEAFF. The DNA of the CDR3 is TGCAGTGCCGAAGGGAGGGCGGCGTTGGACGCTGAAGCTTTCTTT.

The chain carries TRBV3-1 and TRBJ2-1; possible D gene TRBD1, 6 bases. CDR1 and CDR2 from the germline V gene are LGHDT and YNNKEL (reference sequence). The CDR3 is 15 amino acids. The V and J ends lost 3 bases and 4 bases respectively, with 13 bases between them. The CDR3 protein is CASSQLGTMYNEQFF. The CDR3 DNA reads TGTGCCAGCAGCCAGCTCGGGACAATGTACAATGAGCAGTTCTTC.

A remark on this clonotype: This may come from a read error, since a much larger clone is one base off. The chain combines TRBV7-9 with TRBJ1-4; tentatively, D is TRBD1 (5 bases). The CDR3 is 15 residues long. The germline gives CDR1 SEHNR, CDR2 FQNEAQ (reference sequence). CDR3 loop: CASSLPTRGGEKLLF. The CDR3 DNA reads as TGTGCCAGCAGCTTACCGACAAGGGGAGGAGAAAAACTGCTTTTT.

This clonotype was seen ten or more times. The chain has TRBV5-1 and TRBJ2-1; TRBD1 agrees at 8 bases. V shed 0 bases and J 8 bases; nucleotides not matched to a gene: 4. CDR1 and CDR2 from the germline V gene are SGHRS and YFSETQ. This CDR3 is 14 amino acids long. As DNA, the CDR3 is TGCGCCAGCAGCTTGGACAGGGGGGACGATGAGCAGTTCTTC. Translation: CASSLDRGDDEQFF.

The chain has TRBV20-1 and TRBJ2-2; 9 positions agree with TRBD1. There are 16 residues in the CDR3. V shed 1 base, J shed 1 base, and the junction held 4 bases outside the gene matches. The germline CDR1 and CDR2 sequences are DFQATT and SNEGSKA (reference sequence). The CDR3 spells CSARGTGVLNTGELFF. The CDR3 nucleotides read TGCAGTGCTAGAGGGACAGGGGTGTTGAACACCGGGGAGCTGTTTTTT.

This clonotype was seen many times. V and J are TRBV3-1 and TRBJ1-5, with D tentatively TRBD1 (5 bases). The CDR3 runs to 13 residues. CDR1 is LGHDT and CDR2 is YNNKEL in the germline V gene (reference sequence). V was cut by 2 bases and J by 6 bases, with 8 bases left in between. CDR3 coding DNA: TGTGCCAGCAGCCAAAAGGGGAGTCAGCCCCAGCATTTT. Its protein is CASSQKGSQPQHF.

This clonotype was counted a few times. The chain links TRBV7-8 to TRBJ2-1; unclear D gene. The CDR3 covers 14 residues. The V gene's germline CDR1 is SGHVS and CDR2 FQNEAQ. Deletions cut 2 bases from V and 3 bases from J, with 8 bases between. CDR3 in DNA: TGTGCCAGCAGCTTACGGTTCAACTACAATGAGCAGTTCTTC. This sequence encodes CASSLRFNYNEQFF.

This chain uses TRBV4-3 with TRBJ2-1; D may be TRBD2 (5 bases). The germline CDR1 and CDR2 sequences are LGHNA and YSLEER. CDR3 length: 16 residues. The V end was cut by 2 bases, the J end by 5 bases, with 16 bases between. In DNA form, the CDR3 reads TGCGCCAGCAGCCAATCAGTGCTAGCAACACACAATGAGCAGTTCTTC. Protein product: CASSQSVLATHNEQFF.

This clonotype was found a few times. The chain's CDR3 is CASSYTTGDNEKLFF. The CDR3 DNA is TGTGCCAGCAGTTACACTACAGGGGACAATGAAAAACTGTTTTTT. V usage is TRBV6-6 and J usage is TRBJ1-4, with TRBD1 matching over 7 bases. J lost 5 bases, V lost 2 bases, and 5 bases had no gene match. The CDR3 covers 15 residues. Germline V gene data show CDR1 as MNHNY and CDR2 as SVGAGI (reference sequence).

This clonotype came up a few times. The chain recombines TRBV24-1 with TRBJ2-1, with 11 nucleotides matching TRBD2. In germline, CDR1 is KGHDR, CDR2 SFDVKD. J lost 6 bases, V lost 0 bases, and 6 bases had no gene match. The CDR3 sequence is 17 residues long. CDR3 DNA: TGTGCCACCAGTGATTTGTTTAGCGGGAGGGGGTCCAATGAGCAGTTCTTC. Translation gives CATSDLFSGRGSNEQFF.

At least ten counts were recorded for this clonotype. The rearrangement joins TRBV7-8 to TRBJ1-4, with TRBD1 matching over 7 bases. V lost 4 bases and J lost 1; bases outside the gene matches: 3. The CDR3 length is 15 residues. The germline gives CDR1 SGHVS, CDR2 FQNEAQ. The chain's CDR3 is CASSYRDRTNEKLFF. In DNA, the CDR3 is TGTGCCAGCAGCTACCGGGACAGAACTAATGAAAAACTGTTTTTT.

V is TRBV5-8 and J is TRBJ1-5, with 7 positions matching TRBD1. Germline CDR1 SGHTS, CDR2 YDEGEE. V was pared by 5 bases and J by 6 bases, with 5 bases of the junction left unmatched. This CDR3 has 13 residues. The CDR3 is CASRTGKGQPQHF. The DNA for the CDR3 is TGTGCCAGCAGGACAGGGAAGGGTCAGCCCCAGCATTTT.

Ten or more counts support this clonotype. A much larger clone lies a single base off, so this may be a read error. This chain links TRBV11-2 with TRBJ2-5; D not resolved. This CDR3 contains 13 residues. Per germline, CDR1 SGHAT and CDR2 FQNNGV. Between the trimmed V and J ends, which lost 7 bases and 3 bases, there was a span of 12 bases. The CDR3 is CASNSPTKETQYF. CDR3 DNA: TGTGCCAGCAACTCCCCGACGAAAGAGACCCAGTACTTC.

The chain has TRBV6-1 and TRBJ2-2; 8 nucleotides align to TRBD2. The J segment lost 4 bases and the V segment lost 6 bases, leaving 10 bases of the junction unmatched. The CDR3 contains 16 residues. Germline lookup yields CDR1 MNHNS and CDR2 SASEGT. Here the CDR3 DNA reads TGTGCCAGCAGCCCGGGGGGGGGCTTCATCACCGGGGAGCTGTTTTTT. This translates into CASSPGGGFITGELFF.

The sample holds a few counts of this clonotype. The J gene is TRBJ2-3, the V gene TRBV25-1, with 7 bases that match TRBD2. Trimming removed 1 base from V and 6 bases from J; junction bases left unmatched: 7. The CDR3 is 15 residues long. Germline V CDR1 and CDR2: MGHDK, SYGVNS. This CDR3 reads CASSEFAGETDTQYF. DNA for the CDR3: TGTGCCAGCAGTGAATTCGCGGGAGAAACGGATACGCAGTATTTT.

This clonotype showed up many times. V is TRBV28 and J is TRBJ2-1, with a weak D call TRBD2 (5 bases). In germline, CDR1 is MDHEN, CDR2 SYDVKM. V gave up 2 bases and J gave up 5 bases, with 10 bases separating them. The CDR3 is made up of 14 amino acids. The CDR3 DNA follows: TGTGCCAGCAGTTTAGACCGGGAAGACAATGAGCAGTTCTTC. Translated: CASSLDREDNEQFF.

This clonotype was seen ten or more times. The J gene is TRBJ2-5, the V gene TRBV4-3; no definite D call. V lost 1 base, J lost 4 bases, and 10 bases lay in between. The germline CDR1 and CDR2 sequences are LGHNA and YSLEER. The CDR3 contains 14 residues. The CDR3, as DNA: TGCGCCAGCAGCCAAGTGGTGGGTAGAGAGACCCAGTACTTC. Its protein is CASSQVVGRETQYF.

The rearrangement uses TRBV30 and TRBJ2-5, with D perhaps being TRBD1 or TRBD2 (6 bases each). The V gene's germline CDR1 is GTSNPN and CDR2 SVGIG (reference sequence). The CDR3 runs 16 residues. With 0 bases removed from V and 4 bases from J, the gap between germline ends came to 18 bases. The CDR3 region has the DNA TGTGCCTGGAGTGTAGAGTCGGGGGCTTGGATAGAGACCCAGTACTTC. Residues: CAWSVESGAWIETQYF.

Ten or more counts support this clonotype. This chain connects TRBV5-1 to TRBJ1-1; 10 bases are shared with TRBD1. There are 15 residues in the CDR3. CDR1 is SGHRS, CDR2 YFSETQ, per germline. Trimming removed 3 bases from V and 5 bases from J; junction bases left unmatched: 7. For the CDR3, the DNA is TGCGCCAGCAGCTCCGGACAGGGGGTTTTTACTGAAGCTTTCTTT. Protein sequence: CASSSGQGVFTEAFF.

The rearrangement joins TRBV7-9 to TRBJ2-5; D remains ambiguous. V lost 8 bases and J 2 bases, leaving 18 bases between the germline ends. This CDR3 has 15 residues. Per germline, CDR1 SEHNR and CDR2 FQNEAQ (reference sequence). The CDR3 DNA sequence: TGTGCCAGCTCCCTACAGAACCAGTATCAAGAGACCCAGTACTTC. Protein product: CASSLQNQYQETQYF. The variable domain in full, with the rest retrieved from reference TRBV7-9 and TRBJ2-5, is DTGVSQNPRHKITKRGQNVTFRCDPISEHNRLYWYRQTLGQGPEFLTYFQNEAQLEKSRLLSDRFSAERPKGSFSTLEIQRTEQGDSAMYLCASSLQNQYQETQYFGPGTRLLVL.

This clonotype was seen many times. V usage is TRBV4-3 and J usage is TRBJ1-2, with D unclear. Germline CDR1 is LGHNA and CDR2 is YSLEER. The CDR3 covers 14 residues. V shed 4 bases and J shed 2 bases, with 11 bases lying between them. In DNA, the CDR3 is TGCGCCAGCAGCCCAGCTTTGGGAAACTATGGCTACACCTTC. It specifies CASSPALGNYGYTF.

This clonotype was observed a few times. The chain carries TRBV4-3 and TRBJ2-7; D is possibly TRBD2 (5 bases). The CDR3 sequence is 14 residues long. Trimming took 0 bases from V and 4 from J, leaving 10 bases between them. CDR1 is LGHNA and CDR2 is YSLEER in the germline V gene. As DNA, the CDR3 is TGCGCCAGCAGCCAAGATGAGGGTGTATACGAGCAGTACTTC. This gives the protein CASSQDEGVYEQYF.

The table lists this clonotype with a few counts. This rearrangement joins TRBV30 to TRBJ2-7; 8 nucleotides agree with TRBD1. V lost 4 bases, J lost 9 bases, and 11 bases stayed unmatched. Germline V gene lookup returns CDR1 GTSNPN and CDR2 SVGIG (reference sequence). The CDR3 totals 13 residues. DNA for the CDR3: TGTGCCTGGACCAGGGGGCCCCTTTCTGTGCAGTACTTC. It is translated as CAWTRGPLSVQYF.

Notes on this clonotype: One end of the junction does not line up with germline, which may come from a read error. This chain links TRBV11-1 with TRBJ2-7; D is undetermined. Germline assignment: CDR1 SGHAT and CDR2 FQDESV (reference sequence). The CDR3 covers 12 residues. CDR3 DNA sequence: TGTGCCAGCAACTTAGTAGGCTACGAGCAGTACTTC. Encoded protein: CASNLVGYEQYF.